This TCR beta chain comes out of a study of blood T cell repertoires in COVID-19. Study-wide context: The United States, Italy and Spain supplied acute and convalescent COVID-19 samples.

Enrollment of patients from Seattle took place during active infection, with longitudinal follow-up. The CDR3 has 15 residues. Germline values: CDR1 LGHDT, CDR2 YNNKEL (reference sequence). Losses at the gene ends were 6 bases for V and 7 bases for J; bases not matched to a gene: 9. Sequencing was performed with immunoSEQ multiplex PCR; in TCRdb, only in-frame clones are kept and a portion is missing. This sample carries 45,000 to 60,000 clones, about four fifths of them seen once, and the ten largest clones take 9.6%. The origin of this receptor is a man at least 80 years old with COVID-19, enrolled during active disease. The V and J genes are TRBV3-1 (or the pseudogene TRBV3-2) and TRBJ2-5, with TRBD2 matching 12 bases. Sequenced: peripheral blood. The CDR3: CASSCGLAGRGTQYF. The DNA of the CDR3 is TGTGCCAGCAGTTGCGGACTAGCGGGGAGGGGGACCCAGTACTTC.